The rows below give T cell receptor beta chains drawn from one sample of a study of spatial heterogeneity in lung cancer. TCRdb analysed the 5' RACE reads with MiXCR anew, one entry per CDR3 protein. The sample shows some 97,000 distinct CDR3 sequences, about 4.4% of them seen only once. The input for sequencing was lung tumor tissue, taken at surgery. Receptors originate from a male donor with early-stage non-small cell lung cancer. The CDR3 runs from the conserved cysteine through the conserved F or W. The D gene is left open where the match is weak. Size values are once, few and many counts, or a class for expanded clones, and some rows have none.

d_call: .; v_call: TRBV29-1; clone_size: many; cdr3_length: 13; j_call: TRBJ2-3; cdr3_nt: TGCAGCGTTGGCGACCCGAGCACAGATACGCAGTATTTT; cdr3_aa: CSVGDPSTDTQYF
d_call: .; v_call: TRBV15; clone_size: many; cdr3_length: 16; j_call: TRBJ1-5; cdr3_nt: TGTGCCACCAGCAGAGATGTAGGGATCGGCAATCAGCCCCAGCATTTT; cdr3_aa: CATSRDVGIGNQPQHF
d_call: .; v_call: TRBV5-6; clone_size: many; cdr3_length: 14; j_call: TRBJ2-2; cdr3_nt: TGTGCCAGCAGCCTTGCCCCGCTGGCCGGGGAGCTGTTTTTT; cdr3_aa: CASSLAPLAGELFF
d_call: .; v_call: TRBV4-1; clone_size: many; cdr3_length: 14; j_call: TRBJ1-1; cdr3_nt: TGCGCCAGCAGCCAAGCCGGTGTAGGGGGTGAAGCTTTCTTT; cdr3_aa: CASSQAGVGGEAFF
d_call: TRBD1; v_call: TRBV12-3/TRBV12-4; clone_size: .; cdr3_length: 16; j_call: TRBJ1-4; cdr3_nt: TGTGCCAGCACCCGACAGGGGGTCAATGGCCTTGGAAAACTGTTTTTT; cdr3_aa: CASTRQGVNGLGKLFF
d_call: TRBD2; v_call: TRBV3-1; clone_size: once; cdr3_length: 15; j_call: TRBJ2-5; cdr3_nt: TGTGCCAGCAGCCAGATAGCGGGAGCCCAAGAGACCCAGTACTTC; cdr3_aa: CASSQIAGAQETQYF
d_call: TRBD1; v_call: TRBV7-9; clone_size: many; cdr3_length: 13; j_call: TRBJ1-1; cdr3_nt: TGTGCCAGCAGGCAAGCAGGGGGCGGCGAAGCTTTCTTT; cdr3_aa: CASRQAGGGEAFF
d_call: TRBD1; v_call: TRBV10-3; clone_size: .; cdr3_length: 14; j_call: TRBJ2-7; cdr3_nt: TGTGCCATCGCGGCCGGACAGGGGAAGTACGAGCAGTACTTC; cdr3_aa: CAIAAGQGKYEQYF
d_call: .; v_call: TRBV5-1; clone_size: many; cdr3_length: 13; j_call: TRBJ1-1; cdr3_nt: TGCGCCAGCAGCTTTGACACAGGCACTGAAGCTTTCTTT; cdr3_aa: CASSFDTGTEAFF
d_call: .; v_call: TRBV20-1; clone_size: many; cdr3_length: 10; j_call: TRBJ2-3; cdr3_nt: TGCAGTGCTAGCGTTGATACGCAGTATTTT; cdr3_aa: CSASVDTQYF
d_call: .; v_call: TRBV29-1; clone_size: many; cdr3_length: 20; j_call: TRBJ2-1; cdr3_nt: TGCAGCGTTGAGACAGGGGAGGGACGAAGCGGTACTCCCTCCTACAATGAGCAGTTCTTC; cdr3_aa: CSVETGEGRSGTPSYNEQFF
d_call: .; v_call: TRBV6-1; clone_size: many; cdr3_length: 15; j_call: TRBJ2-1; cdr3_nt: TGTGCCAGCAGTGAAGTTCACAGTCAGAGCGATGAGCAGTTCTTC; cdr3_aa: CASSEVHSQSDEQFF
d_call: TRBD1; v_call: TRBV4-1; clone_size: few; cdr3_length: 17; j_call: TRBJ1-2; cdr3_nt: TGCGCCAGCAGCCAACCAACCCACAGGGGACCCCACTATGGCTACACCTTC; cdr3_aa: CASSQPTHRGPHYGYTF
d_call: TRBD1; v_call: TRBV11-2; clone_size: many; cdr3_length: 17; j_call: TRBJ1-5; cdr3_nt: TGTGCCAGCAGCACCCACAGGGGATCCGGCGATAAGCAGCCCCAGCATTTT; cdr3_aa: CASSTHRGSGDKQPQHF
d_call: .; v_call: TRBV10-3; clone_size: many; cdr3_length: 13; j_call: TRBJ1-1; cdr3_nt: TGTGCCATCAGTGAGTTGAGTAACACTGAAGCTTTCTTT; cdr3_aa: CAISELSNTEAFF
d_call: .; v_call: TRBV12-3/TRBV12-4; clone_size: .; cdr3_length: 18; j_call: TRBJ1-1; cdr3_nt: TGTGCCAGCACCCGAGTCCGGTCACGTTGGACTCGGAACACTGAAGCTTTCTTT; cdr3_aa: CASTRVRSRWTRNTEAFF
d_call: .; v_call: TRBV20-1; clone_size: many; cdr3_length: 12; j_call: TRBJ1-2; cdr3_nt: TGCAGTGCTTACGACCGGAGCTATGGCTACACCTTC; cdr3_aa: CSAYDRSYGYTF
d_call: .; v_call: TRBV10-3; clone_size: few; cdr3_length: 15; j_call: TRBJ2-5; cdr3_nt: TGTGCCATCAGTGAGCAGCTGGCGAAGACAGAGACCCAGTACTTC; cdr3_aa: CAISEQLAKTETQYF
d_call: .; v_call: TRBV2; clone_size: many; cdr3_length: 15; j_call: TRBJ2-4; cdr3_nt: TGTGCCAGCAGTCTAGGGGACCAAGCCAAAAACATTCAGTACTTC; cdr3_aa: CASSLGDQAKNIQYF
d_call: .; v_call: TRBV5-1; clone_size: many; cdr3_length: 14; j_call: TRBJ1-1; cdr3_nt: TGCGCCAGCAGCCCGGACAGCGGGTACACTGAAGCTTTCTTT; cdr3_aa: CASSPDSGYTEAFF
d_call: .; v_call: TRBV28; clone_size: many; cdr3_length: 14; j_call: TRBJ2-3; cdr3_nt: TGTGCCAGCAGTTTCCGCCTAGACTTCGGTACGCAGTATTTT; cdr3_aa: CASSFRLDFGTQYF
d_call: .; v_call: TRBV12-3/TRBV12-4; clone_size: .; cdr3_length: 13; j_call: TRBJ2-7; cdr3_nt: TGTGCCAGCACCATTCCAGGGGCCTACGAGCAGTACTTC; cdr3_aa: CASTIPGAYEQYF
d_call: TRBD2; v_call: TRBV5-4; clone_size: many; cdr3_length: 14; j_call: TRBJ2-7; cdr3_nt: TGTGCCAGCAGCCCCGGACTAGCGGGTTACGAGCAGTACTTC; cdr3_aa: CASSPGLAGYEQYF
d_call: TRBD2; v_call: TRBV11-2; clone_size: many; cdr3_length: 15; j_call: TRBJ2-3; cdr3_nt: TGTGCCACCCGTCGGGGAGGGCCTTCAACAGATACGCAGTATTTT; cdr3_aa: CATRRGGPSTDTQYF
d_call: TRBD2; v_call: TRBV11-1; clone_size: many; cdr3_length: 17; j_call: TRBJ2-3; cdr3_nt: TGTGCCAGCAGCTCCGGACCAGCTAGCGGCCACACTGATACGCAGTATTTT; cdr3_aa: CASSSGPASGHTDTQYF
d_call: TRBD2; v_call: TRBV4-1; clone_size: .; cdr3_length: 16; j_call: TRBJ2-5; cdr3_nt: TGCGCCAGCAGCCAAGCCTCGCTAGCGGGATTGGAGACCCAGTACTTC; cdr3_aa: CASSQASLAGLETQYF
d_call: TRBD2; v_call: TRBV11-2; clone_size: many; cdr3_length: 15; j_call: TRBJ2-1; cdr3_nt: TGTGCCAGCAGCTCGAGACTAGCGGGAGTTAGGGAGCAGTTCTTC; cdr3_aa: CASSSRLAGVREQFF
d_call: TRBD2; v_call: TRBV20-1; clone_size: many; cdr3_length: 15; j_call: TRBJ2-3; cdr3_nt: TGCAGTGCGGAACGGACTAGCGGGAGAACAGATACGCAGTATTTT; cdr3_aa: CSAERTSGRTDTQYF
d_call: .; v_call: TRBV5-1; clone_size: .; cdr3_length: 13; j_call: TRBJ2-1; cdr3_nt: TGCGCCAGCAGCAACGAGATGGGGAATGAGCAGTTCTTC; cdr3_aa: CASSNEMGNEQFF
d_call: .; v_call: TRBV10-3; clone_size: many; cdr3_length: 11; j_call: TRBJ1-1; cdr3_nt: TGTGCCATCAGTGAGAACACTGAAGCTTTCTTT; cdr3_aa: CAISENTEAFF
d_call: .; v_call: TRBV5-1; clone_size: many; cdr3_length: 15; j_call: TRBJ2-3; cdr3_nt: TGCGCCAGCAGCTTGTGGGGGCCAAAACCGGATACGCAGTATTTT; cdr3_aa: CASSLWGPKPDTQYF
d_call: .; v_call: TRBV24-1; clone_size: few; cdr3_length: 14; j_call: TRBJ1-1; cdr3_nt: TGTGCCACCAGTGAAGGGACCGCGAACACTGAAGCTTTCTTT; cdr3_aa: CATSEGTANTEAFF
d_call: .; v_call: TRBV2; clone_size: many; cdr3_length: 15; j_call: TRBJ1-3; cdr3_nt: TGTGCCAGCAGTGACGAAAGGGTAACTGGAAACACCATATATTTT; cdr3_aa: CASSDERVTGNTIYF
d_call: .; v_call: TRBV2; clone_size: many; cdr3_length: 15; j_call: TRBJ2-1; cdr3_nt: TGTGCCAGCAGTCCCCGTTGGAGCCCCTACAATGAGCAGTTCTTC; cdr3_aa: CASSPRWSPYNEQFF
d_call: .; v_call: TRBV27; clone_size: many; cdr3_length: 15; j_call: TRBJ2-1; cdr3_nt: TGTGCCAGCAGTTCCTTCCGAGGGACCTACAATGAGCAGTTCTTC; cdr3_aa: CASSSFRGTYNEQFF
d_call: .; v_call: TRBV2; clone_size: many; cdr3_length: 14; j_call: TRBJ2-3; cdr3_nt: TGTGCCAGCATCGGGGCGTTCTCAGCAGATACGCAGTATTTT; cdr3_aa: CASIGAFSADTQYF
d_call: TRBD2; v_call: TRBV20-1; clone_size: many; cdr3_length: 14; j_call: TRBJ2-7; cdr3_nt: TGCAGTGCAAGACTAGCGGGAGGCACCTACGAGCAGTACTTC; cdr3_aa: CSARLAGGTYEQYF
d_call: TRBD2; v_call: TRBV9; clone_size: .; cdr3_length: 15; j_call: TRBJ2-1; cdr3_nt: TGTGCCAGCAGCGTAGCTGGAGGGGAGGGTTTTGAGCAGTTCTTC; cdr3_aa: CASSVAGGEGFEQFF
d_call: .; v_call: TRBV21-1; clone_size: many; cdr3_length: 17; j_call: TRBJ2-2; cdr3_nt: TGTGCCAGCGCCCTTACTCTAGGACAGTCGAACACCGGGGAGCTGTTTTTT; cdr3_aa: CASALTLGQSNTGELFF
d_call: .; v_call: TRBV5-1; clone_size: .; cdr3_length: 13; j_call: TRBJ2-7; cdr3_nt: TGCGCCAGCAGCACAGGACCGGGCTACGAGCAGTACTTC; cdr3_aa: CASSTGPGYEQYF
d_call: .; v_call: TRBV5-1; clone_size: many; cdr3_length: 14; j_call: TRBJ1-5; cdr3_nt: TGCGCCAGCAGCTTGGGTGTCAACAATCAGCCCCAGCATTTT; cdr3_aa: CASSLGVNNQPQHF
d_call: .; v_call: TRBV7-2; clone_size: many; cdr3_length: 12; j_call: TRBJ2-2; cdr3_nt: TGTGCCAGCAGCTTACTAGCCGGGGAGCTGTTTTTT; cdr3_aa: CASSLLAGELFF
d_call: .; v_call: TRBV4-1; clone_size: many; cdr3_length: 19; j_call: TRBJ2-1; cdr3_nt: TGCGCCAGCAGCCAAGATAATACGGCCATGCGGTTCCCCTACAATGAGCAGTTCTTC; cdr3_aa: CASSQDNTAMRFPYNEQFF
d_call: .; v_call: TRBV28; clone_size: many; cdr3_length: 13; j_call: TRBJ1-6; cdr3_nt: TGTGCCAGCAGATATGATTGGAATTCACCCCTCCACTTT; cdr3_aa: CASRYDWNSPLHF
d_call: TRBD2; v_call: TRBV7-9; clone_size: .; cdr3_length: 15; j_call: TRBJ2-7; cdr3_nt: TGTGCCAGCAGCTTAGCGCCGGGAGGGTCCAACGAGCAGTACTTC; cdr3_aa: CASSLAPGGSNEQYF
d_call: TRBD1; v_call: TRBV30; clone_size: many; cdr3_length: 14; j_call: TRBJ1-2; cdr3_nt: TGTGCCTGGGAAGACAGGGGGCTTGGCTATGGCTACACCTTC; cdr3_aa: CAWEDRGLGYGYTF
d_call: .; v_call: TRBV28; clone_size: few; cdr3_length: 15; j_call: TRBJ2-7; cdr3_nt: TGTGCCAGCAGTACCCCAGGGCGCCCGACCTACGAGCAGTACTTC; cdr3_aa: CASSTPGRPTYEQYF
d_call: TRBD2; v_call: TRBV6-6; clone_size: .; cdr3_length: 15; j_call: TRBJ2-1; cdr3_nt: TGTGCCAGCGGACTAGCGGAGAGATTTGGGGGTGAGCAGTTCTTC; cdr3_aa: CASGLAERFGGEQFF
d_call: .; v_call: TRBV25-1; clone_size: many; cdr3_length: 15; j_call: TRBJ2-3; cdr3_nt: TGTGCCAGCAGTTACCGGGAGAGGGGCACAGATACGCAGTATTTT; cdr3_aa: CASSYRERGTDTQYF
d_call: .; v_call: TRBV7-2; clone_size: many; cdr3_length: 12; j_call: TRBJ2-3; cdr3_nt: TGTGCCAGCAGCTTAGAGACAGATACGCAGTATTTT; cdr3_aa: CASSLETDTQYF
d_call: .; v_call: TRBV20-1; clone_size: many; cdr3_length: 12; j_call: TRBJ1-2; cdr3_nt: TGCAGTGCGATTTTGGACAGCTATGGCTACACCTTC; cdr3_aa: CSAILDSYGYTF
d_call: .; v_call: TRBV28; clone_size: .; cdr3_length: 15; j_call: TRBJ1-3; cdr3_nt: TGTGCCAGCAGTTTCCCTGGATTCGATGGAAACACCATATATTTT; cdr3_aa: CASSFPGFDGNTIYF
d_call: .; v_call: TRBV7-8; clone_size: many; cdr3_length: 15; j_call: TRBJ1-2; cdr3_nt: TGTGCCAGCAGCGAGACATCAAACCCTAACTATGGCTACACCTTC; cdr3_aa: CASSETSNPNYGYTF
d_call: .; v_call: TRBV12-3/TRBV12-4; clone_size: few; cdr3_length: 13; j_call: TRBJ1-5; cdr3_nt: TGTGCCAGCAGTTCAGGAATGGGTCAGCCCCAGCATTTT; cdr3_aa: CASSSGMGQPQHF
d_call: .; v_call: TRBV9; clone_size: many; cdr3_length: 14; j_call: TRBJ2-2; cdr3_nt: TGTGCCAGCAGAGAGGGACCTTACACCGGGGAGCTGTTTTTT; cdr3_aa: CASREGPYTGELFF
d_call: TRBD2; v_call: TRBV27; clone_size: many; cdr3_length: 15; j_call: TRBJ2-7; cdr3_nt: TGTGCCAGCAGTATAAACGGACTAGCGGTCTACGAGCAGTACTTC; cdr3_aa: CASSINGLAVYEQYF
d_call: .; v_call: TRBV2; clone_size: many; cdr3_length: 13; j_call: TRBJ2-7; cdr3_nt: TGTGCCAGCAGTAAGGAACAGGGATCCGAGCAGTACTTC; cdr3_aa: CASSKEQGSEQYF
d_call: .; v_call: TRBV7-9; clone_size: many; cdr3_length: 16; j_call: TRBJ2-5; cdr3_nt: TGTGCCAGCAGCGCCCCTCCTCCGGGACTCCAAGAGACCCAGTACTTC; cdr3_aa: CASSAPPPGLQETQYF
d_call: .; v_call: TRBV7-2; clone_size: many; cdr3_length: 14; j_call: TRBJ1-2; cdr3_nt: TGTGCCAGCAGCTTAGCGGGGGCGATTAATGGCTACACCTTC; cdr3_aa: CASSLAGAINGYTF
d_call: .; v_call: TRBV14; clone_size: .; cdr3_length: 16; j_call: TRBJ2-5; cdr3_nt: TGTGCCAGCAGCCAAGGGTGGGGACAATTTGAAGAGACCCAGTACTTC; cdr3_aa: CASSQGWGQFEETQYF